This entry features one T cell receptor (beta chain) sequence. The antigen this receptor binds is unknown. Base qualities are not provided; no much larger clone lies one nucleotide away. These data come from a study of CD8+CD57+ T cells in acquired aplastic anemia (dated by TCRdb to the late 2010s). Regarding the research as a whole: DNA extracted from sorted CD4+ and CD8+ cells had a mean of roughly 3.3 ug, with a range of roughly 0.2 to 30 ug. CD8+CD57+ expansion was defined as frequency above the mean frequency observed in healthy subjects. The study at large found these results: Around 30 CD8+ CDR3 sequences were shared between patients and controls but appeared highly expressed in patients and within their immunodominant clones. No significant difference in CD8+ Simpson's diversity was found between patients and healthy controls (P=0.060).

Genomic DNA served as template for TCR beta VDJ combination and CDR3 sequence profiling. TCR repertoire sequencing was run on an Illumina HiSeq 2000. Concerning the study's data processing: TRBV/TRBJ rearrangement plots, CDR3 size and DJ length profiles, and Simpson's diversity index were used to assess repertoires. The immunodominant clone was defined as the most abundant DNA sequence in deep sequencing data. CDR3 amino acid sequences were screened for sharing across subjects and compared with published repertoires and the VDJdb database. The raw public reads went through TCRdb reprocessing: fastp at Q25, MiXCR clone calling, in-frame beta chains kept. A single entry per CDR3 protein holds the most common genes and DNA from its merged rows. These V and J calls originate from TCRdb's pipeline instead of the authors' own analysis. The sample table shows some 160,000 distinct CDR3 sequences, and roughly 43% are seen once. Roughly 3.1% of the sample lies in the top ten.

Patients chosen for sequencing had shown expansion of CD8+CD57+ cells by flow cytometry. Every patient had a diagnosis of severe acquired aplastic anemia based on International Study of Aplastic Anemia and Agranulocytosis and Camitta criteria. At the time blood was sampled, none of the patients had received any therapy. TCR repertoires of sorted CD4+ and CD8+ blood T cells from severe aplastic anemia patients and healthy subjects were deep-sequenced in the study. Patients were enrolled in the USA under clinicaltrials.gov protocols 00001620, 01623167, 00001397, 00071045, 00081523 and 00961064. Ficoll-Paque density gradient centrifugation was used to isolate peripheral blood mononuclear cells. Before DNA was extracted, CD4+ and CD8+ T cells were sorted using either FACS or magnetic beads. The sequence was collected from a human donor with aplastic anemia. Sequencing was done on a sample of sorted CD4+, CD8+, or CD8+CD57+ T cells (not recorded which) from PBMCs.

The CDR3 region reads CASSPSGTGSKLFF. The DNA sequence is as follows: TGTGCCAGCAGCCCGTCGGGGACAGGGAGTAAACTGTTTTTT. The rearrangement joined TRBV7-6 to TRBJ1-4; 9 bases in the junction line up with TRBD1. The cysteine opens and the phenylalanine closes a CDR3 of 14 amino acids. Left in the record is the CDR3 DNA by itself, 42 bases read in frame from the first base. For this chain, trimming is 5 bases at the V end and 11 bases at the J end, and the number of junction bases without a gene match is 9. Sequences SGHVS (CDR1) and FNYEAQ (CDR2) are obtained from the germline V gene.